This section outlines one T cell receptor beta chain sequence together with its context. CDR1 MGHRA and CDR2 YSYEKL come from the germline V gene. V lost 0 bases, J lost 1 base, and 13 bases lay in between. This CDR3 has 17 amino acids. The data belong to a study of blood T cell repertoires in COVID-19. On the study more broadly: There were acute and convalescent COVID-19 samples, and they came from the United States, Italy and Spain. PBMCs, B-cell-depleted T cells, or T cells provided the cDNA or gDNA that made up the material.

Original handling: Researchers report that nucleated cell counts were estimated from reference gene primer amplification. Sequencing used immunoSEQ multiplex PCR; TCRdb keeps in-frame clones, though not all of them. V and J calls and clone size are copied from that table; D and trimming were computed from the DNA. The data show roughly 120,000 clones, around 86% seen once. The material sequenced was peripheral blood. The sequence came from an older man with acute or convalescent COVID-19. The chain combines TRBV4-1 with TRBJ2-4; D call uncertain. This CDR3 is CASSQDRLIGAKNIQYF. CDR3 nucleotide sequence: TGCGCCAGCAGCCAAGATCGACTTATCGGGGCCAAAAACATTCAGTACTTC.